The clone carrying this T cell receptor beta chain was counted ten times or more. Its cognate antigen is unknown. Researchers used genomic DNA as the template to profile TCR beta VDJ and CDR3. MiXCR, applied by TCRdb to the reads, yields one record per CDR3 protein. The top ten hold 0.7% to 1% of the sample, which has hundreds of thousands of distinct CDR3 sequences, over 25% seen once. The CDR3 is 14 residues long. Per germline, CDR1 SGDLS and CDR2 YYNGEE. V shed 0 bases and J shed 4 bases, with 8 bases lying between them. Patients included in sequencing had previously demonstrated CD8+CD57+ cell expansion by flow cytometry. A severe acquired aplastic anemia diagnosis applied to all patients. The record originates from a study of CD8+CD57+ T cells in acquired aplastic anemia. Whole-study results and caveats: In CD8+ cells, Simpson's diversity showed no significant difference between patients and controls.

The chain recombines TRBV9 with TRBJ1-3; D call uncertain. Sequences were obtained from sorted CD4+, CD8+, or CD8+CD57+ T cells (not recorded which) from PBMCs. The sequence was collected from a human donor with aplastic anemia. The CDR3 nucleotides read TGTGCCAGCAGCGTAGATGCGGGGGGAAACACCATATATTTT. Encoded protein: CASSVDAGGNTIYF.